This T cell receptor beta chain was recovered during a study of siplizumab effects on memory and regulatory T cells. This CDR3 contains 13 residues. The V gene lost 5 bases and the J gene lost 2 bases, with 8 bases spanning the gap. Germline V gene lookup returns CDR1 MRHNA and CDR2 SNTAGT. General study results and limits: Apparently more diverse than memory cells, naive T cells also seemed major alloresponse contributors. Roughly 75-95% of proliferating CD4+ or CD8+ clones defied assignment to a naive or memory phenotype. To unstimulated subsets, only a minor fraction of alloreactive clones could be mapped.

The table lists this clone with a count of one. Its matching antigen is unknown. For every sample, about 10^5 TCR templates were assayed. The repertoire was sequenced with immunoSEQ multiplex PCR; TCRdb's copy has only in-frame clones and lacks some. The table records 100,000 to 110,000 clones, 94% of them present only once. This TCR was recovered from a human donor in good health. Sample: non-Treg CD4+ T cells sorted from blood. The chain couples TRBV6-4 to TRBJ2-3; D is uncertain. As DNA, the CDR3 is TGTGCCAGCAGTTTGCGGAACACAGATACGCAGTATTTT. Protein sequence: CASSLRNTDTQYF.